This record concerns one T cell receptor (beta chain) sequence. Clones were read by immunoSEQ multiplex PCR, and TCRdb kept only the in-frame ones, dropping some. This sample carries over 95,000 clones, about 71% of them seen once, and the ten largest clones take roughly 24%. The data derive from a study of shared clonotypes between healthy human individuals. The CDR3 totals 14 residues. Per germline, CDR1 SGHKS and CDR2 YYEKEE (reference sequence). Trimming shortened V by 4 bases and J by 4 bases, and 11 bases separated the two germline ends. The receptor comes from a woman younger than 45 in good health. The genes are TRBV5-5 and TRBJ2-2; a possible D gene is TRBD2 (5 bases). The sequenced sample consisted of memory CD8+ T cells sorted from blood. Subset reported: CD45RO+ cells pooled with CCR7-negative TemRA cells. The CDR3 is CASSEGWGTGELFF. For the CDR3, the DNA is TGTGCCAGCAGCGAGGGTTGGGGCACCGGGGAGCTGTTTTTT.